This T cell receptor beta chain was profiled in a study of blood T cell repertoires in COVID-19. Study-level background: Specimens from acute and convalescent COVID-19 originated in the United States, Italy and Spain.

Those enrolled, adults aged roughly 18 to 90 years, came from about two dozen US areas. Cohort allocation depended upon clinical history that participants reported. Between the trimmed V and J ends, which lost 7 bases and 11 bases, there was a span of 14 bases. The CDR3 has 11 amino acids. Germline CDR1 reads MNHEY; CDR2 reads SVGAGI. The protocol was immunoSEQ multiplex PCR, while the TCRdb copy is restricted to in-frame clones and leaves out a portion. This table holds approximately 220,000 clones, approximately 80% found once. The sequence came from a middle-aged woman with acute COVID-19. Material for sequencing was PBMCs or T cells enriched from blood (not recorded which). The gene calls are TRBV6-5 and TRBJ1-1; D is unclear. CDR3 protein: CASIIGRAAFF. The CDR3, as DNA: TGTGCCAGCATCATCGGGCGGGCTGCTTTCTTT.